A selection of T cell receptor beta chains follows, all from one sample in a study of T cells in Graves' hyperthyroidism and ophthalmopathy. TCRdb re-called the multiplex PCR reads with MiXCR, one entry per CDR3 protein. The sample consists of approximately 400,000 distinct CDR3 sequences, approximately 25% of them appearing once. Source material: blood. These TCRs come from a man in his fifties or sixties with Graves' hyperthyroidism. CDR3s include the opening cysteine and the closing phenylalanine or tryptophan. D genes are given only for firm matches. For some rows the clone size is stated as once, few or many, or as a class when expanded; others skip it.

>15|TRBV28|NA|TRBJ2-7|many
CASSFQDRSSYEQYF
TGTGCCAGCAGTTTTCAGGACCGGAGCTCCTACGAGCAGTACTTC
>14|TRBV6-2/TRBV6-3|NA|TRBJ1-3|NA
CTSSYTEQRNTIYF
TGTACCAGCAGCTACACGGAACAGAGAAACACCATATATTTT
>17|TRBV19|TRBD1|TRBJ2-6|NA
CASNQDRVPSGANVLTF
TGTGCCAGTAATCAGGACAGGGTCCCCTCTGGGGCCAACGTCCTGACTTTC
>14|TRBV6-1|NA|TRBJ2-5|NA
CASGHGGAPETQYF
TGTGCCAGCGGCCATGGTGGGGCCCCTGAGACCCAGTACTTC
>11|TRBV10-3|NA|TRBJ2-7|NA
CAISEDSGLYF
TGTGCCATCAGTGAGGATTCAGGGCTGTACTTC
>13|TRBV7-2|NA|TRBJ2-1|many
CASSLSYSHEQFF
TGTGCCAGCAGCTTATCGTACAGTCATGAGCAGTTCTTC
>13|TRBV18|NA|TRBJ2-3|many
CASSLDFTDTQYF
TGTGCCAGCTCACTCGATTTCACAGATACGCAGTATTTT
>13|TRBV6-1|NA|TRBJ2-7|NA
CASRTLVDYEQYF
TGTGCCAGCAGAACGTTGGTTGACTACGAGCAGTACTTC
>13|TRBV7-3|TRBD1|TRBJ2-7|NA
CASSSYRGQEQYF
TGTGCCAGCAGCTCGTACAGGGGGCAGGAGCAGTACTTC
>12|TRBV20-1|NA|TRBJ2-7|NA
CSARYRTDEQYF
TGCAGTGCTAGATACAGGACCGACGAGCAGTACTTC
>15|TRBV13|TRBD2|TRBJ2-3|NA
CASRGLAGRTDTQYF
TGTGCCAGTAGGGGACTAGCGGGGCGCACAGATACGCAGTATTTT
>15|TRBV27|NA|TRBJ2-7|once
CASSLSGRGSHEQYF
TGTGCCAGCAGTTTATCGGGAAGGGGTTCGCACGAGCAGTACTTC
>14|TRBV24-1|TRBD1|TRBJ2-7|NA
CATSDRTGGNEQYF
TGTGCCACCAGTGATCGGACAGGGGGCAACGAGCAGTACTTC
>15|TRBV5-6|NA|TRBJ2-5|NA
CASSLNWERGETQYF
TGTGCCAGCAGCTTGAACTGGGAACGAGGGGAGACCCAGTACTTC
>15|TRBV2|NA|TRBJ1-5|few
CASSEWQYSNQPQHF
TGTGCCAGCAGTGAATGGCAGTATAGCAATCAGCCCCAGCATTTT
>18|TRBV6-5|TRBD1|TRBJ2-7|many
CASSYGTGGAGKVYEQYF
TGTGCCAGCAGTTACGGGACAGGGGGTGCAGGAAAGGTCTACGAGCAGTACTTC
>13|TRBV7-2|NA|TRBJ2-7|many
CASSLQTGIQQYF
TGTGCCAGCAGCCTTCAAACAGGGATTCAGCAGTACTTC
>13|TRBV29-1|NA|TRBJ2-7|NA
CSVARGPSYEQYF
TGCAGCGTTGCGAGGGGACCAAGCTACGAGCAGTACTTC
>17|TRBV12-3/TRBV12-4|TRBD2|TRBJ2-1|NA
CASSLLGGLAGNNEQFF
TGTGCCAGCAGTTTACTTGGGGGACTAGCGGGAAACAATGAGCAGTTCTTC
>14|TRBV12-3/TRBV12-4|TRBD1|TRBJ1-2|NA
CASSHRDSISGYTF
TGTGCCAGCAGTCATAGGGACAGTATCTCTGGCTACACCTTC
>16|TRBV12-3/TRBV12-4|TRBD2|TRBJ2-5|NA
CASSSAGGGGQETQYF
TGTGCCAGCAGTTCGGCGGGGGGGGGAGGCCAAGAGACCCAGTACTTC
>15|TRBV5-1|TRBD1|TRBJ1-5|few
CASSLEGTGYQPQHF
TGCGCCAGCAGCTTGGAGGGGACAGGGTATCAGCCCCAGCATTTT
>13|TRBV2|NA|TRBJ2-2|few
CASKPDGTGELFF
TGTGCCAGCAAGCCCGACGGGACCGGGGAGCTGTTTTTT
>14|TRBV7-2|NA|TRBJ1-6|NA
CASSQYRDNSPLHF
TGTGCCAGCAGCCAATACAGGGACAATTCACCCCTCCACTTT
>14|TRBV12-3/TRBV12-4|NA|TRBJ1-6|few
CASSLTGINSPLHF
TGTGCCAGCAGTTTAACGGGGATCAATTCACCCCTCCACTTT
>15|TRBV5-1|NA|TRBJ2-1|NA
CASSPFGGNYNEQFF
TGCGCCAGCAGCCCCTTTGGGGGGAACTACAATGAGCAGTTCTTC
>16|TRBV3-1|TRBD1|TRBJ2-7|large
CASSPITGGAMDEQYF
TGTGCCAGCAGCCCCATTACAGGGGGCGCAATGGACGAGCAGTACTTC
>14|TRBV20-1|TRBD2|TRBJ2-1|NA
CSARGTSGREEQFF
TGCAGTGCTAGAGGCACTAGCGGGAGAGAAGAGCAGTTCTTC
>14|TRBV7-9|NA|TRBJ1-1|many
CASSRVERGTEAFF
TGTGCCAGCAGCCGCGTCGAGAGGGGGACTGAAGCTTTCTTT
>16|TRBV28|NA|TRBJ2-1|many
CASSTPLQGSYNEQFF
TGTGCCAGCAGTACACCCCTGCAGGGGAGCTACAATGAGCAGTTCTTC
>16|TRBV5-1|TRBD2|TRBJ2-2|few
CASSHGLARNTGELFF
TGCGCCAGCAGCCACGGACTAGCGCGTAACACCGGGGAGCTGTTTTTT
>13|TRBV3-1|TRBD1|TRBJ1-2|many
CASSRGQGDGYTF
TGTGCCAGCAGTCGCGGACAGGGGGATGGCTACACCTTC
>16|TRBV2|TRBD1|TRBJ2-1|few
CASSEARDRAYNEQFF
TGTGCCAGCAGTGAAGCGCGGGACAGGGCTTACAATGAGCAGTTCTTC
>16|TRBV28|NA|TRBJ2-7|few
CASSNMGAVKTYEQYF
TGTGCCAGCAGTAACATGGGCGCGGTAAAGACCTACGAGCAGTACTTC
>15|TRBV6-2/TRBV6-3|TRBD2|TRBJ2-1|many
CASSYTGLGGSEQFF
TGTGCCAGCAGTTACACGGGACTAGGAGGGAGCGAGCAGTTCTTC
>13|TRBV2|NA|TRBJ2-1|many
CASRMGLYNEQFF
TGTGCCAGCAGGATGGGACTTTACAATGAGCAGTTCTTC
>12|TRBV2|NA|TRBJ1-2|many
CASSIVNYGYTF
TGTGCCAGCTCCATCGTTAACTATGGCTACACCTTC
>17|TRBV14|TRBD2|TRBJ2-1|few
CASSHSTRLAGVNEQFF
TGTGCCAGCAGCCATTCGACCAGGCTAGCGGGAGTTAATGAGCAGTTCTTC
>14|TRBV4-2|NA|TRBJ2-5|few
CASSQDRGRETQYF
TGTGCCAGCAGCCAAGATCGTGGGAGAGAGACCCAGTACTTC
>14|TRBV2|TRBD2|TRBJ2-3|many
CASSGAGGADTQYF
TGTGCCAGCAGTGGAGCGGGAGGGGCGGATACGCAGTATTTT
>14|TRBV20-1|NA|TRBJ2-7|few
CSASLWDQPYEQYF
TGCAGTGCTAGTTTGTGGGATCAACCCTACGAGCAGTACTTC
>14|TRBV20-1|TRBD2|TRBJ2-1|NA
CSASYTGTSNEQFF
TGCAGTGCTAGTTACACGGGGACTAGCAATGAGCAGTTCTTC
>14|TRBV12-5|TRBD1|TRBJ1-1|NA
CASGDRGSDTEAFF
TGTGCTAGTGGTGACAGGGGTTCCGACACTGAAGCTTTCTTT
>12|TRBV20-1|TRBD2|TRBJ2-1|NA
CSARDTGGEQFF
TGCAGTGCTAGAGATACGGGGGGTGAGCAGTTCTTC
>15|TRBV11-2|NA|TRBJ1-1|many
CASSLDPGPNTEAFF
TGTGCCAGCAGCTTAGATCCAGGTCCGAACACTGAAGCTTTCTTT
>13|TRBV7-9|NA|TRBJ2-5|many
CASSLGTPGTQYF
TGTGCCAGCAGCCTCGGGACCCCAGGGACCCAGTACTTC
>15|TRBV7-3|NA|TRBJ1-6|NA
CASSWAAGLNSPLHF
TGTGCCAGCAGCTGGGCTGCAGGGCTTAATTCACCCCTCCACTTT
>13|TRBV12-3/TRBV12-4|NA|TRBJ2-7|NA
CASSLGRGGEQYF
TGTGCCAGCAGTTTGGGCAGGGGTGGTGAGCAGTACTTC
>14|TRBV12-3/TRBV12-4|NA|TRBJ1-1|many
CASTLAIGGPGAFF
TGTGCCAGCACCTTGGCGATCGGGGGGCCTGGGGCTTTCTTT
>14|TRBV11-2|NA|TRBJ2-5|many
CASSSRGWGETQYF
TGTGCCAGCAGCTCCCGGGGGTGGGGAGAGACCCAGTACTTC
>15|TRBV3-1|NA|TRBJ2-4|few
CASSQSGGAKNIQYF
TGTGCCAGCAGCCAAAGCGGTGGGGCCAAAAACATTCAGTACTTC
>13|TRBV3-1|NA|TRBJ1-1|many
CASSLRQATEAFF
TGTGCCAGCAGCCTACGACAGGCCACTGAAGCTTTCTTT
>15|TRBV6-1|NA|TRBJ2-7|many
CASSGLGGDTYEQYF
TGTGCCAGCAGTGGCTTGGGAGGGGACACCTACGAGCAGTACTTC
>11|TRBV2|NA|TRBJ1-1|many
CASRDNTEAFF
TGTGCCAGCCGGGACAACACTGAAGCTTTCTTT
>14|TRBV7-3|NA|TRBJ1-3|NA
CASSPDPFGNTIYF
TGTGCCAGCAGCCCTGATCCCTTTGGAAACACCATATATTTT
>14|TRBV5-1|TRBD1|TRBJ2-2|NA
CASSETGAGGELFF
TGCGCCAGCAGCGAGACAGGGGCTGGCGGGGAGCTGTTTTTT
>12|TRBV30|NA|TRBJ2-2|few
CAWSAGPGELFF
TGTGCCTGGAGTGCAGGGCCCGGGGAGCTGTTTTTT
>13|TRBV18|NA|TRBJ2-1|few
CASSSRTDNEQFF
TGTGCCAGCTCAAGCCGGACCGACAATGAGCAGTTCTTC
>16|TRBV6-1|TRBD1|TRBJ2-3|few
CASSEFVGQATDTQYF
TGTGCCAGCAGTGAATTTGTGGGACAGGCCACAGATACGCAGTATTTT